This T cell receptor (beta chain) was captured by sequencing in a study of blood T cell repertoires in COVID-19. Overall study: The cDNA or gDNA used as material had been derived from T cells, B-cell-depleted T cells, or PBMCs.

Losses at the gene ends were 4 bases for V and 1 base for J; bases not matched to a gene: 3. CDR3 length equals 14 residues. In germline, CDR1 is SGDLS, CDR2 YYNGEE. Patients of the Seattle cohort, enrolled during active infection, were followed longitudinally. Sequencing was performed with immunoSEQ multiplex PCR; in TCRdb, only in-frame clones are kept and a portion is missing. The sample contains approximately 90,000 clones, around 90% of which appear only once. This TCR was recovered from a man aged 55 to 70 with COVID-19, enrolled during active disease. Sequenced sample: peripheral blood. This chain connects TRBV9 to TRBJ2-3; TRBD1 matches 7 bases. This CDR3 is CASSTGQGTDTQYF. CDR3 in DNA: TGTGCCAGCAGCACCGGACAGGGCACAGATACGCAGTATTTT.